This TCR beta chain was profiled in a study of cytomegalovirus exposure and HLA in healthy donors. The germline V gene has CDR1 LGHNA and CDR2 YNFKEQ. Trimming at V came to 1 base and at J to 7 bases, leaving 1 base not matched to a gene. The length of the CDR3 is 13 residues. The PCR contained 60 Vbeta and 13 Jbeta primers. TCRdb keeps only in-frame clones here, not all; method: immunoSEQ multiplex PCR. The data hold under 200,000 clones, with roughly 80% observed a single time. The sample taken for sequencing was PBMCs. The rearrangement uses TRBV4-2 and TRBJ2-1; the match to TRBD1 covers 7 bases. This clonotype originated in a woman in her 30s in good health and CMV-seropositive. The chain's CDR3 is CASSQGTGNEQFF. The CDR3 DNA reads TGTGCCAGCAGCCAAGGGACAGGTAATGAGCAGTTCTTC.